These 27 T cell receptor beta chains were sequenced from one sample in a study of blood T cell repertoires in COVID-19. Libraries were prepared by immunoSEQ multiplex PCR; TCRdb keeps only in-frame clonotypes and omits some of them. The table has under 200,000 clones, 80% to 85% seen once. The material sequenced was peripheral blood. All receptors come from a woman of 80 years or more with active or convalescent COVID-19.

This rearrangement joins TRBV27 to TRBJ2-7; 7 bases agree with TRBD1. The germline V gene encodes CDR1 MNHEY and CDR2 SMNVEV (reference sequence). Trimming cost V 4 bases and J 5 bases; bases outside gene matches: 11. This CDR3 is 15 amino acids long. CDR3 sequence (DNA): TGTGCCAGCAGTTCCCCGAACAGGGGAGTGGACGAGCAGTACTTC. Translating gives CASSSPNRGVDEQYF.

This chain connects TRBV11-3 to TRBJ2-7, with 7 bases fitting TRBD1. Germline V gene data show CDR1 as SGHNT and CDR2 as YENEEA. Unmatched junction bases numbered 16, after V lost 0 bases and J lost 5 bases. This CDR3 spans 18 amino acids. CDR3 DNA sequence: TGTGCCAGCAGCTTAGACAGGGGATCCGACAGGGCGAGCCACGAGCAGTACTTC. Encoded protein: CASSLDRGSDRASHEQYF.

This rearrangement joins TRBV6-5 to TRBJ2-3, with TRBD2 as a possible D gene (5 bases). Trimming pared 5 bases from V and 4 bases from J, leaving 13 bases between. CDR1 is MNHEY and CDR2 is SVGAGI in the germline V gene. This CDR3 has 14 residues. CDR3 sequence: CASSLTRSADTQYF. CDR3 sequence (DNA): TGTGCCAGCAGTCTAACTAGGAGCGCAGATACGCAGTATTTT.

The CDR3 DNA follows: TGTGCCAGCAGCTTGAGGGGAGGCGGCTATGAAGCTTTCTTT. It encodes CASSLRGGGYEAFF. The V call is TRBV7-9, the J call TRBJ1-1; the D gene is possibly TRBD1 (5 bases). Trimming took off 3 bases at V and 7 bases at J, with 15 bases between the two ends. This CDR3 contains 14 residues. Germline V gene lookup returns CDR1 SEHNR and CDR2 FQNEAQ (reference sequence).

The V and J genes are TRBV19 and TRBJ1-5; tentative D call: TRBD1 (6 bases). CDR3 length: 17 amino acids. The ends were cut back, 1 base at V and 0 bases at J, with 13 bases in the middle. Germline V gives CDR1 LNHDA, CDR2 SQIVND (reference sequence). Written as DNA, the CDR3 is TGTGCCAGTAGTATAGGGGAGACAGGATATAGCAATCAGCCCCAGCATTTT. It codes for CASSIGETGYSNQPQHF.

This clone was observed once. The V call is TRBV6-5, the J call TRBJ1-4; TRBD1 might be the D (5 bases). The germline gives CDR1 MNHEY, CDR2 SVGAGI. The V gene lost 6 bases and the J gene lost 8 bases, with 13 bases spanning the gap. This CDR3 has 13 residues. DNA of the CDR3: TGTGCCAGCAGACAGGAGTCTAGAGAAAAACTGTTTTTT. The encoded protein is CASRQESREKLFF.

CDR3 region: CASSLRVFRTGELFF. As DNA, the CDR3 is TGTGCCAGCAGCTTACGCGTCTTTCGGACCGGGGAGCTGTTTTTT. This chain links TRBV13 with TRBJ2-2; D gene uncertain. The CDR3 length is 15 residues. Trimming stripped 2 bases from V and 5 bases from J, with 12 bases between. The germline V gene has CDR1 PRHDT and CDR2 FYEKMQ (reference sequence). The full variable domain, in which reference TRBV13 and TRBJ2-2 provide the parts outside the CDR3, is AAGVIQSPRHLIKEKRETATLKCYPIPRHDTVYWYQQGPGQDPQFLISFYEKMQSDKGSIPDRFSAQQFSDYHSELNMSSLELGDSALYFCASSLRVFRTGELFFGEGSRLTVL.

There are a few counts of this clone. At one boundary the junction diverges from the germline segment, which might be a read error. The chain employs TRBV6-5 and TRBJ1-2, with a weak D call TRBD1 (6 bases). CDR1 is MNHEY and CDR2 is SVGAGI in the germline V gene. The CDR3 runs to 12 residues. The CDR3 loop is CASSYSGDIPSF. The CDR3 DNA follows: TGTGCCAGCAGTTACTCGGGGGACATACCCTCCTTC.

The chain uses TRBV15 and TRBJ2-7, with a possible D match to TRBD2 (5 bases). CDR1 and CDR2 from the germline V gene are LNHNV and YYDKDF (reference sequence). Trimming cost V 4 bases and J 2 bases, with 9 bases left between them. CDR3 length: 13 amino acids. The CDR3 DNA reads TGTGCCACCAGCAATTTCGGGACCTACGAGCAGTACTTC. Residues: CATSNFGTYEQYF.

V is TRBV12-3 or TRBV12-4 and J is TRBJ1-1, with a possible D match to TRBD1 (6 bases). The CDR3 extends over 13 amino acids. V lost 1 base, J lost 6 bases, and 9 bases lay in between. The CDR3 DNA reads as TGTGCCAGCAGTTTAGGGGGGGGCCCTGAAGCTTTCTTT. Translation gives CASSLGGGPEAFF.

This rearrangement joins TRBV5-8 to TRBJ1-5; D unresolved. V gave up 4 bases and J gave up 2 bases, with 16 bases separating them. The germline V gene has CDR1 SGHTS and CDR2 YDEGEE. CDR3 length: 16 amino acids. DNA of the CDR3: TGTGCCAGCAGCCTCCCCCCGGGGAAGGGCAATCAGCCCCAGCATTTT. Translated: CASSLPPGKGNQPQHF.

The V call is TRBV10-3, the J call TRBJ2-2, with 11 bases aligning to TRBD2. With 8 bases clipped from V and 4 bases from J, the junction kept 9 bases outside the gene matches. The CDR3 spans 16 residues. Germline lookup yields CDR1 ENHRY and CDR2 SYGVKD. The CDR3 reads CAILTGLAGTTGELFF. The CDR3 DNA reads TGTGCCATCTTAACCGGACTAGCGGGTACCACCGGGGAGCTGTTTTTT.

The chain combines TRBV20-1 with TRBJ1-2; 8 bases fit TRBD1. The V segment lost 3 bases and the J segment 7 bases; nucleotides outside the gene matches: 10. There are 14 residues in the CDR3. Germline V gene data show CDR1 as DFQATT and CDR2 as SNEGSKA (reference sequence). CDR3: CSASYGQGVSGYTF. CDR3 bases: TGCAGTGCTAGTTATGGACAGGGAGTGAGTGGCTACACCTTC.

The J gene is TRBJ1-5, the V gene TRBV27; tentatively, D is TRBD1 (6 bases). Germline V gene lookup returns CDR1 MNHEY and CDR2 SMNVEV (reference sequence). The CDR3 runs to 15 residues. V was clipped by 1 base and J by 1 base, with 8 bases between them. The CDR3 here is CASSLWGQSNQPQHF. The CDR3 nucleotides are TGTGCCAGCAGTTTATGGGGACAAAGCAATCAGCCCCAGCATTTT.

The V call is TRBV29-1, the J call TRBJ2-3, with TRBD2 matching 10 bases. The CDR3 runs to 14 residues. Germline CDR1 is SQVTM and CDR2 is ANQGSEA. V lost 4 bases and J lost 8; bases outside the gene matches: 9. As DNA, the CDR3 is TGCAGCGTTGGATCACTAGCGGGATCCCGTACGCAGTATTTT. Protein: CSVGSLAGSRTQYF.

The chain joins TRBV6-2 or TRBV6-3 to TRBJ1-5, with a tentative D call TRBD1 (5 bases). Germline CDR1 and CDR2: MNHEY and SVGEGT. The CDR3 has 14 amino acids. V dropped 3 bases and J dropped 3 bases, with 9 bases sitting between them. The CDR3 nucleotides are TGTGCCAGCAGTTATCCCAGGGACAATCAGCCCCAGCATTTT. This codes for CASSYPRDNQPQHF.

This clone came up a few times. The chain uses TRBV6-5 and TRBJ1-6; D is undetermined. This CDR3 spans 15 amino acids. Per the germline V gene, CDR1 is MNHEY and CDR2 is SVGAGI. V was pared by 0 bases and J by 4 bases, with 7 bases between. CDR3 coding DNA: TGTGCCAGCAGTTACTCACGGAGTTATAATTCACCCCTCCACTTT. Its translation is CASSYSRSYNSPLHF.

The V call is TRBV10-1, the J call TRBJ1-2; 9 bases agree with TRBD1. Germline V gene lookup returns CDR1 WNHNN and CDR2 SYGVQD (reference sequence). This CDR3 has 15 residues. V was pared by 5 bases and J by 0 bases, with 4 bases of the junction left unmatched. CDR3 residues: CASSPRDRANYGYTF. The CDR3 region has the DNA TGCGCCAGCAGTCCCCGGGACAGGGCTAACTATGGCTACACCTTC.

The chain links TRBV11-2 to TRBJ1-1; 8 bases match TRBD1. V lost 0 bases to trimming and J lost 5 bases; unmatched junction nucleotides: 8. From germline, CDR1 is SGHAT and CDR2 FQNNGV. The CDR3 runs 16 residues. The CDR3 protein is CASSLERGRGRTEAFF. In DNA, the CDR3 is TGTGCCAGCAGCTTAGAAAGGGGCAGGGGGCGGACTGAAGCTTTCTTT.

The CDR3 protein is CATESGTGYGYTF. For the CDR3, the DNA is TGTGCCACCGAATCCGGGACAGGGTATGGCTACACCTTC. The chain links TRBV10-3 to TRBJ1-2, with 9 positions matching TRBD1. The V and J ends lost 10 bases and 5 bases, in that order; junction bases with no gene match: 8. The CDR3 sequence is 13 residues long. Germline lookup yields CDR1 ENHRY and CDR2 SYGVKD.

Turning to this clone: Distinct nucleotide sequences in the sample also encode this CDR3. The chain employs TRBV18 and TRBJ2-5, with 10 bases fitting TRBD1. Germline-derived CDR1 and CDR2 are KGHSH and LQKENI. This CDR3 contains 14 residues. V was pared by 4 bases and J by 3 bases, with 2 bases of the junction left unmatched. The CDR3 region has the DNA TGTGCCAGCTCACGCGGGACAGGGGAAGAGACCCAGTACTTC. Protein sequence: CASSRGTGEETQYF.

CDR3 amino acids: CASSYEARVSYEQYF. The DNA for the CDR3 is TGTGCCAGCAGTTACGAGGCCAGGGTTTCCTACGAGCAGTACTTC. The chain carries TRBV6-6 and TRBJ2-7; weak D call: TRBD1 (5 bases). The CDR3 runs 15 residues. The V end lost 2 bases, the J end lost 1 base, and 12 bases lay between the germline ends. The germline V gene has CDR1 MNHNY and CDR2 SVGAGI (reference sequence).

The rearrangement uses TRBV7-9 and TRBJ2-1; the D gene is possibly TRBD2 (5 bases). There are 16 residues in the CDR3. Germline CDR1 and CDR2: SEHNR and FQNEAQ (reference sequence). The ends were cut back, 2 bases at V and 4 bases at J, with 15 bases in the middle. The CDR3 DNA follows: TGTGCCAGCAGCTTAAGGAGGAGCGACTATTACAATGAGCAGTTCTTC. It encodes CASSLRRSDYYNEQFF.

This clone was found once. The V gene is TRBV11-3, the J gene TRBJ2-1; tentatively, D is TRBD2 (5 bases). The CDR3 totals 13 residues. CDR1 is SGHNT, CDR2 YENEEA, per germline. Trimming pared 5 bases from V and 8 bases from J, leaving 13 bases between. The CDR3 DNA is TGTGCCAGCAGCCCACACCCGAGGGATGAGCAGTTCTTC. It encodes CASSPHPRDEQFF.

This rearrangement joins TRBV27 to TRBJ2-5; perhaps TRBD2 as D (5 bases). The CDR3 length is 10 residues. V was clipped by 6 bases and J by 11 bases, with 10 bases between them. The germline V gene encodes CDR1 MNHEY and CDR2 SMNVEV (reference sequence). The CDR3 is CASSGVSQYF. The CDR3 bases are TGTGCCAGCAGCGGGGTGAGTCAGTACTTC.

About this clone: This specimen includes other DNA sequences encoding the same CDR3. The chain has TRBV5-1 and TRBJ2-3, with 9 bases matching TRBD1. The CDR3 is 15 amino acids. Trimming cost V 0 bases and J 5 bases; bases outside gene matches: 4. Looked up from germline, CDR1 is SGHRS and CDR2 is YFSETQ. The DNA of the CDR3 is TGCGCCAGCAGCTTGGGGGACAGGGAGAGAGATACGCAGTATTTT. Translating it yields CASSLGDRERDTQYF.

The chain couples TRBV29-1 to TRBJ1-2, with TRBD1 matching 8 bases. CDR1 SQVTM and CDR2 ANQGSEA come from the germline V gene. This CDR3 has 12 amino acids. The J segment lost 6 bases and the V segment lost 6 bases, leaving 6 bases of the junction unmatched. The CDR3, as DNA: TGCAGCGTAGGACAGGGCGAGAATGGCTACACCTTC. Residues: CSVGQGENGYTF. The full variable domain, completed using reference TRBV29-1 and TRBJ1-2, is SAVISQKPSRDICQRGTSLTIQCQVDSQVTMMFWYRQQPGQSLTLIATANQGSEATYESGFVIDKFPISRPNLTFSTLTVSNMSPEDSSIYLCSVGQGENGYTFGSGTRLTVV.